Each of the 2 T cell receptor beta chains below was sequenced from the same sample in a study of blood T cells in healthy people across ages. Using a J-beta primer mix together with a sample-barcoded 5' primer, a second PCR was run for about 6 to 12 cycles. TCRdb ran MiXCR on the 5' RACE reads and lists one entry per CDR3 protein. The sample has hundreds of thousands of distinct CDR3 sequences, 25% to 35% seen once. The sample was blood. These receptors originate from a woman older than 75 in good health.

This clonotype was observed many times. J is TRBJ2-3 and V is TRBV7-9; D is ambiguous. The germline gives CDR1 SEHNR, CDR2 FQNEAQ (reference sequence). V was shortened by 4 bases and J by 3 bases, with 5 bases between the two germline ends. This CDR3 has 12 amino acids. CDR3 residues: CASSYRTDTQYF. The CDR3 DNA reads TGTGCCAGCAGCTACCGGACAGATACGCAGTATTTT.

Many counts were recorded for this clonotype. This chain uses TRBV29-1 with TRBJ1-2; no reliable D call. CDR3 length: 11 residues. Trimming took off 4 bases at V and 8 bases at J, with 11 bases between the two ends. In germline, CDR1 is SQVTM, CDR2 ANQGSEA. The CDR3: CSVAAAGGYTF. CDR3 DNA: TGCAGCGTTGCCGCCGCGGGCGGCTACACCTTC.